This record covers a single T cell receptor (beta chain). As yet, its antigen is unknown. The data were taken from a study of T-cell reconstitution after alpha-beta-depleted transplantation in children. General study points: Among T cells one year after transplant, newly produced cells accounted for most counts and diversity. From surviving recipient T cells and thymic progenitors came the high day-60 TCRbeta diversity observed in some patients. Reportedly, alpha-beta T cells present about two months post-transplant originated from several hundred expanded clones of graft origin.

Looked up from germline, CDR1 is LGHNA and CDR2 is YNFKEQ. Trimming cost V 1 base and J 3 bases, with 13 bases left between them. The CDR3 contains 15 residues. The TCRbeta library incorporated unique molecular identifiers. MiXCR, run by TCRdb on the PCR reads, gives a single entry per CDR3 protein. Of a few hundred thousand distinct CDR3 sequences in the sample, about 26% are singletons; the top ten hold around 2.5%. The receptor comes from a girl aged 2 to 9 with Fanconi anemia, due to receive a stem cell transplant. This chain connects TRBV4-2 to TRBJ2-7, with D possibly matching TRBD2 (5 bases). Here the sequenced sample was PBMCs, taken before TCRalphabeta/CD19-depleted stem cell transplant. The CDR3 DNA follows: TGTGCCAGCAGCCAAGGGCAAGGAGGATACTACGAGCAGTACTTC. The encoded protein is CASSQGQGGYYEQYF.